This entry lists 16 T cell receptor beta chains sequenced from one sample in a study of T cells of healthy individuals. TCRdb re-called the 5' RACE reads through MiXCR, storing one row per CDR3 protein. This sample has some 85,000 distinct CDR3 sequences, with about 5.5% found just once. The receptors here all came from a female donor in good health.

This clonotype was observed many times. V and J are TRBV7-2 and TRBJ2-5; 7 bases align to TRBD2. The CDR3 contains 16 residues. J lost 5 bases, V lost 1 base, and 10 bases had no gene match. CDR1 SGHTA and CDR2 FQGNSA come from the germline V gene. The CDR3 reads CASSLDIPAGRETQYF. CDR3 sequence (DNA): TGTGCCAGCAGCTTAGATATCCCAGCGGGGCGTGAGACCCAGTACTTC.

This clonotype appeared many times. This chain joins TRBV20-1 and TRBJ1-5, with D maybe TRBD1 (6 bases). The length of the CDR3 is 12 residues. CDR1 is DFQATT, CDR2 SNEGSKA, per germline (reference sequence). The V end was cut by 6 bases, the J end by 5 bases, with 11 bases between. The CDR3 DNA follows: TGCAGTGCGGAGACAGGAGATCAGCCCCAGCATTTT. It codes for CSAETGDQPQHF.

This clonotype was seen many times. The chain couples TRBV27 to TRBJ2-7; D is ambiguous. The CDR3 extends over 15 amino acids. V was shortened by 2 bases and J by 5 bases, with 16 bases between the two germline ends. CDR1 is MNHEY, CDR2 SMNVEV, per germline (reference sequence). The CDR3 loop reads CASSLGVQPQDEQYF. In nucleotides, the CDR3 is TGTGCCAGCAGTTTAGGAGTTCAGCCCCAGGACGAGCAGTACTTC.

This clonotype was found many times. This rearrangement joins TRBV10-3 to TRBJ2-7; TRBD2 matches at 8 bases. This CDR3 has 15 amino acids. V shed 3 bases and J 2 bases; nucleotides not matched to a gene: 6. CDR1 is ENHRY, CDR2 SYGVKD, per germline. CDR3 nucleotide sequence: TGTGCCATCAGTGACGTTAGCGGGGCTACCTACGAGCAGTACTTC. This encodes CAISDVSGATYEQYF.

The rearrangement links TRBV12-3 or TRBV12-4 to TRBJ2-7; D not certain. Trimming removed 6 bases from V and 5 bases from J, with 11 bases in between. CDR3 length: 12 amino acids. The CDR3 sequence: CASSHRGDEQYF. DNA for the CDR3: TGTGCCAGCAGCCACCGTGGGGACGAGCAGTACTTC.

This clonotype was counted ten times or more. This sequence joins TRBV7-3 and TRBJ2-1; TRBD1 matches at 11 bases. In germline, CDR1 is SGHTA, CDR2 FQGTGA. With 4 bases clipped from V and 7 bases from J, the junction kept 6 bases outside the gene matches. The CDR3 loop spans 15 amino acids. The CDR3 reads CASSWDRGLANEQFF. In DNA form, the CDR3 reads TGTGCCAGCAGCTGGGACAGGGGGTTAGCGAATGAGCAGTTCTTC.

This clonotype was picked up many times. V and J are TRBV5-4 and TRBJ2-1; 10 nucleotides line up with TRBD1. The germline V gene encodes CDR1 SGHNT and CDR2 YYREEE (reference sequence). The V gene end was trimmed by 0 bases and the J gene end by 0 bases; junction bases not matched to a gene: 12. CDR3 length: 20 amino acids. CDR3 bases: TGTGCCAGCAGCTTGGGACAGGGGGCCTACGTTAGGCGCTCCTACAATGAGCAGTTCTTC. This gives the protein CASSLGQGAYVRRSYNEQFF.

The sample holds many counts of this clonotype. CDR3 protein: CASSQDKTGGFEQFF. The CDR3 region has the DNA TGTGCCAGCAGCCAAGATAAAACGGGTGGATTCGAGCAGTTCTTC. The chain couples TRBV4-2 to TRBJ2-1; D remains ambiguous. This CDR3 has 15 amino acids. V lost 0 bases and J 10 bases, leaving 16 bases between the germline ends. The germline gives CDR1 LGHNA, CDR2 YNFKEQ.

The chain is built from TRBV14 and TRBJ2-1; 9 bases agree with TRBD1. Germline V gene data show CDR1 as SGHDN and CDR2 as FVKESK. The CDR3 has 14 amino acids. V gave up 4 bases and J gave up 9 bases; unmatched junction bases: 7. This CDR3 is CASSPDRGAGEQFF. The CDR3 DNA sequence: TGTGCCAGCAGCCCGGACAGGGGTGCAGGTGAGCAGTTCTTC.

In its sample, this clonotype was seen a few times. The chain employs TRBV29-1 and TRBJ2-5, with 9 bases fitting TRBD1. The V gene end was trimmed by 5 bases and the J gene end by 5 bases; junction bases not matched to a gene: 12. This CDR3 has 15 residues. Germline V gene lookup returns CDR1 SQVTM and CDR2 ANQGSEA. The CDR3 DNA is TGCAGCGTTCGACCGGGACAGGGTCTATTGGAGACCCAGTACTTC. This codes for CSVRPGQGLLETQYF.

This clonotype was detected many times. This chain links TRBV12-3 or TRBV12-4 with TRBJ1-4; 9 bases align to TRBD1. J was trimmed by 7 bases and V by 5 bases; bases with no gene match: 8. The CDR3 has 15 residues. CDR3 protein: CASSPDRGWSEKLFF. DNA for the CDR3: TGTGCCAGCAGTCCTGACAGGGGGTGGAGTGAAAAACTGTTTTTT.

The rearrangement joins TRBV30 to TRBJ1-1, with no clear D. Between the trimmed V and J ends, which lost 5 bases and 0 bases, there was a span of 10 bases. Germline loops: CDR1 GTSNPN, CDR2 SVGIG (reference sequence). This CDR3 is built from 13 residues. The CDR3 protein is CAWARTVNTEAFF. CDR3 DNA sequence: TGTGCCTGGGCACGGACGGTGAACACTGAAGCTTTCTTT. Drawing the rest from reference TRBV30 and TRBJ1-1, the complete variable domain is SQTIHQWPATLVQPVGSPLSLECTVEGTSNPNLYWYRQAAGRGLQLLFYSVGIGQISSEVPQNLSASRPQDRQFILSSKKLLLSDSGFYLCAWARTVNTEAFFGQGTRLTVV.

This clonotype was seen repeatedly, ten times or more. The chain employs TRBV15 and TRBJ1-5; D uncertain. Trimming stripped 3 bases from V and 4 bases from J, with 7 bases between. Germline CDR1 LNHNV, CDR2 YYDKDF (reference sequence). This CDR3 comprises 13 residues. The DNA of the CDR3 is TGTGCCACCAGCAGGGACCTTAATCAGCCCCAGCATTTT. Protein product: CATSRDLNQPQHF.

In its sample, this clonotype was seen many times. The chain couples TRBV6-5 to TRBJ2-3, with no clear D. The CDR3 runs to 16 residues. The germline V gene encodes CDR1 MNHEY and CDR2 SVGAGI. V shed 4 bases and J shed 0 bases, with 14 bases lying between them. The CDR3 nucleotides read TGTGCCAGCAGTTCTTCTTTGGCCCCTAGCACAGATACGCAGTATTTT. Residues: CASSSSLAPSTDTQYF.

This clonotype was counted only a few times. The V and J genes are TRBV28 and TRBJ2-7; D may be TRBD1 (6 bases). V was trimmed by 4 bases and J by 5 bases, leaving 18 bases between them. The CDR3 is 15 residues long. CDR1 is MDHEN, CDR2 SYDVKM, per germline. DNA for the CDR3: TGTGCCAGCAGTTCTGGGGACAATATTATCCACGAGCAGTACTTC. Protein sequence: CASSSGDNIIHEQYF.

The V call is TRBV11-2, the J call TRBJ1-1; D gene unclear. In germline, CDR1 is SGHAT, CDR2 FQNNGV. Trimming left V 3 bases short and J 5 bases short, with 7 bases between. The CDR3 is 12 amino acids. The CDR3 nucleotides are TGTGCCAGCAGCTTTCTAGGGACTGAAGCTTTCTTT. It translates to CASSFLGTEAFF.